This T cell receptor (beta chain) was sequenced during a study of CD8 T cells in ankylosing spondylitis (dated by TCRdb to about 2017). A note on the overall study: To find TCR variants linked to disease, the study profiled T cell receptor beta repertoires in ankylosing spondylitis patients and healthy donors. Peripheral blood was sampled, and synovial fluid was additionally collected from ankylosing spondylitis patients. The full study cohort comprised around 25 ankylosing spondylitis patients and about 110 healthy donors. On the study overall, not on this receptor specifically: Blood from ankylosing spondylitis patients appeared to be characterized by a TCR beta motif composed of eight highly homologous amino acid variants. Some motif variants had previously been reported in the synovial fluid and blood of reactive arthritis patients, which suggests shared mechanisms of disease initiation. According to the report, matched synovial fluid samples from ankylosing spondylitis patients were significantly enriched for the disease-linked clones. In peripheral blood, the disease-linked clones were found at relatively low frequencies and had a CD8+ phenotype.

For CDR1 and CDR2, the germline V gene lists SGHAT and FQNNGV. The CDR3 covers 19 residues, taking in both the cysteine and the phenylalanine. Just CDR3 DNA is preserved here, 57 bases in frame from base 1. Germline trimming amounts to 3 bases on V and 0 bases on J, with 12 as the count of junction bases outside the gene matches. The listed sequencing device is Illumina HiSeq 2500. Quantitative 5'-RACE with molecular barcodes was used to prepare TCR beta libraries. The original methods were these. A new computational method based on a probabilistic model of VDJ rearrangement was used to identify disease-linked TCR variants. Using fastp trimming at Q25 and MiXCR clonotype assembly, TCRdb reanalyzed the public sequencing data and kept in-frame beta chains. Each CDR3 protein appears once, grouped with its most common genes and DNA. TCRdb, not the authors, supplied the V and J calls. For this sample the table gives approximately 90,000 distinct CDR3 sequences, of which 8% to 10% were detected only once. The biggest ten clones account for around a tenth of the sample.

In this sample, this clonotype turned up a few times. It lacks a known antigen. Nothing much larger sits one base from this clone, and base qualities are not available. The TCR was taken from a male donor with ankylosing spondylitis or in good health (not recorded which). Specimen: blood, either unsorted or a sorted T cell fraction (not recorded which). This sequence uses TRBV11-2 and TRBJ2-1; 9 bases in between match TRBD2. The sequenced DNA: TGTGCCAGCAGCTTCTCGCACCCGACTAGCGGAAGCTCCTACAATGAGCAGTTCTTC. It is translated as CASSFSHPTSGSSYNEQFF.